This T cell receptor (beta chain) is drawn from a study of blood T cell repertoires in COVID-19. Study-wide background: Collection of acute and convalescent COVID-19 samples took place in the United States, Italy and Spain. From T cells, B-cell-depleted T cells, or PBMCs came the material, which was cDNA or gDNA.

Germline values: CDR1 MNHEY, CDR2 SMNVEV (reference sequence). The CDR3 sequence is 15 residues long. V was clipped by 5 bases and J by 5 bases; unmatched bases: 7. As processed by the authors: Nucleated cell counts were estimated from reference gene primer amplification. TCRdb keeps only in-frame clones here, not all; method: immunoSEQ multiplex PCR. For V, J and clone size, that table is used; D and trimming come from the DNA. Of roughly 160,000 clones listed, 70% to 90% are singletons. Followed over time, Seattle patients had been enrolled while infection was active. The V and J genes are TRBV27 and TRBJ2-2; 8 nucleotides line up with TRBD1. Sequencing was carried out using peripheral blood. This receptor was obtained from a woman between 45 and 60 years old with COVID-19, enrolled during active disease. CDR3 in amino acids: CASSPGTGWTGELFF. The CDR3, as DNA: TGTGCCAGCAGTCCCGGGACAGGCTGGACCGGGGAGCTGTTTTTT.